This record looks at one TCR beta chain sequence and its context. The sample belongs to a study of T cell changes during pregnancy in multiple sclerosis. Method: immunoSEQ multiplex PCR; TCRdb's copy keeps in-frame clones and lacks some. The sample holds 40,000 to 45,000 clones, about 89% seen once. CDR3 size: 17 residues. The chain combines TRBV1 with TRBJ2-5; the table calls TRBD1, which could not be checked here. TRBV1 constitutes a pseudogene. The clonotype comes from a female donor with multiple sclerosis, enrolled in a pregnancy study. The sample in question was CD4+ T cells from peripheral blood mononuclear cells, obtained in the first trimester of pregnancy. DNA of the CDR3: TGCACCAGCAGCCCAGCATCTGGAGACAGGGGACAAGAGACCCAGTACTTC. This sequence encodes CTSSPASGDRGQETQYF.